The table lists the clone carrying this TCR beta chain with a few counts. The target antigen is unknown. Using a J-beta primer mix together with a sample-barcoded 5' primer, a second PCR was run for about 6 to 12 cycles. A 12-random-nucleotide template-switch adaptor tagged each cDNA molecule. A single record per CDR3 protein comes from TCRdb applying MiXCR to the 5' RACE reads. This table has hundreds of thousands of distinct CDR3 sequences, about 20% appearing once. This sample was included in a study of blood T cells in healthy people across ages. Findings and caveats of the study: With age, beta diversity per million T cells declined roughly linearly, significantly by 30 to 50.

Each donor gave ten milliliters of peripheral blood. Each sample yielded at least 5.5 micrograms of PBMC total RNA. Sequenced: blood. The TCR was taken from a man between 65 and 85 years old in good health.

Here the CDR3 reads CASSSRTGADSPLHF. In nucleotides, the CDR3 is TGTGCCAGTAGTTCCAGGACAGGGGCCGATTCACCCCTCCACTTT. J is TRBJ1-6 and V is TRBV19, with TRBD1 identical over 9 bases. The junction had 7 bases not matched to a gene; V was cut back by 5 bases and J by 8 bases. The CDR3 has 15 amino acids. Looked up from germline, CDR1 is LNHDA and CDR2 is SQIVND (reference sequence).